This T cell receptor beta chain was recorded in a study of technical replicates of blood from several donors. The repertoire was sequenced with immunoSEQ multiplex PCR; TCRdb's copy has only in-frame clones and lacks some. Of tens of thousands of clones listed, about 86% were seen once; the top ten hold 4.5% to 6%. Losses at the gene ends were 4 bases for V and 1 base for J; bases not matched to a gene: 4. The germline CDR1 and CDR2 sequences are LNHDA and SQIVND (reference sequence). The CDR3 totals 15 residues. The source is a human donor in good health. Some clones in this sample may be carry-over from other donors' samples. The specimen sequenced was PBMCs. The V and J genes are TRBV19 and TRBJ2-5, with 9 positions matching TRBD2. CDR3 DNA: TGTGCCAGTAGTAGTAATAGCGGGGGCCAAGAGACCCAGTACTTC. Amino acid sequence: CASSSNSGGQETQYF.